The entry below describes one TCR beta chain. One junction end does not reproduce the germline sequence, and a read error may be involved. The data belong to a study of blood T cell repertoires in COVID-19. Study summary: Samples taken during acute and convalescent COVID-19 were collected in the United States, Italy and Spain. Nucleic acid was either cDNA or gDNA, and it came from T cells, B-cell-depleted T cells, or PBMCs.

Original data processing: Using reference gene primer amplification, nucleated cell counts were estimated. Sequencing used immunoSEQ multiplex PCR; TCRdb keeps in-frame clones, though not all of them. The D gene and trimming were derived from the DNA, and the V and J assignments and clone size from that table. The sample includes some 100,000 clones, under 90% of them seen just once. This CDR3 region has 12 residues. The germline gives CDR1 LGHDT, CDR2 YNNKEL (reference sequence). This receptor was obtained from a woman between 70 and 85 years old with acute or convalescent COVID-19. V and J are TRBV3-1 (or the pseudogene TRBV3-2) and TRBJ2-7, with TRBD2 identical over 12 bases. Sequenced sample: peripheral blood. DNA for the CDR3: TGTGCCAGCAGCCACCTGGCTAGCGGGAGGGAATTC. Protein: CASSHLASGREF.